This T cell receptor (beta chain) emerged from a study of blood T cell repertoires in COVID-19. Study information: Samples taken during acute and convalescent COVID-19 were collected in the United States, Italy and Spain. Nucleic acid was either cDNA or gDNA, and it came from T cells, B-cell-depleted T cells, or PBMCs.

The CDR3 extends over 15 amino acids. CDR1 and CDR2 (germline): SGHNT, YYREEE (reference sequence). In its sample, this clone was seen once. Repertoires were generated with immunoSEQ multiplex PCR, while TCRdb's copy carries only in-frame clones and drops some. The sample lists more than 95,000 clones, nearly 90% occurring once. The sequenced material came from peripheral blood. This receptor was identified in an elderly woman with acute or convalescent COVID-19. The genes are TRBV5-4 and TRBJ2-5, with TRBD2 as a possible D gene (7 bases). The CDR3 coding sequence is TGTGCTACTAGATTTTCGGGGGGCATCCAAGAGACCCAGTACTTC. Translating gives CATRFSGGIQETQYF.